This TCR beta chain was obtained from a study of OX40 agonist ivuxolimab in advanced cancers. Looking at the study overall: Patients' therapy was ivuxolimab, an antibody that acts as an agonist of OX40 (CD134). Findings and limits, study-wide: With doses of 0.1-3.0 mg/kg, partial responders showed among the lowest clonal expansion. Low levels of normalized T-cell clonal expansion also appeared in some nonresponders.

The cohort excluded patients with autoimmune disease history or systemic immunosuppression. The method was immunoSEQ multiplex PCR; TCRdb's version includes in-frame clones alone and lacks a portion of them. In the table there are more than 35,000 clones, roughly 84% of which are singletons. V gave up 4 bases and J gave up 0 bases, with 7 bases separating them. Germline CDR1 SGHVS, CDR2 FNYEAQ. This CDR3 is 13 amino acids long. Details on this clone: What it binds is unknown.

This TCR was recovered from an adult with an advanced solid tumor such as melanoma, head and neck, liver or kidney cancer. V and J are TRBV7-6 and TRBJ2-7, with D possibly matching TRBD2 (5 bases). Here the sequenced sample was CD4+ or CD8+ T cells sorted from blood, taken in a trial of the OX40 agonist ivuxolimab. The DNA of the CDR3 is TGTGCCAGCAGCTCGGACTTCTCCTACGAGCAGTACTTC. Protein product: CASSSDFSYEQYF.